The rows below give T cell receptor beta chains drawn from one sample of a study of a mutant IDH1 vaccine in newly diagnosed glioma. Produced via immunoSEQ multiplex PCR; TCRdb's table is partial and in-frame only. The table shows some 61,000 clones, with approximately 86% occurring only once. Sequencing was performed on PBMCs, taken from a glioma patient treated with radiotherapy, temozolomide or both. Receptor source: a man aged 30 to 39 with glioma. The CDR3 runs from the conserved cysteine through the conserved F or W. Each record gives: D gene, clone size, J gene, V gene, CDR3 protein, CDR3 DNA. A D gene is named only where the DNA matches it firmly. Clone sizes are given selectively: once, few, many, or a class where the clone is expanded.

NA	NA	TRBJ2-7	TRBV7-2	CASSVPGTPWSYEQYF	TGTGCCAGCAGCGTACCGGGGACCCCTTGGAGCTACGAGCAGTACTTC
NA	once	TRBJ1-4	TRBV11-2	CASSLVSGASRLEKLFF	TGTGCCAGCAGCTTAGTGTCAGGGGCATCGAGGTTGGAAAAACTGTTTTTT
NA	NA	TRBJ2-3	TRBV20-1	CSASRADRWYF	TGCAGTGCTAGTAGGGCCGACCGGTGGTATTTT
TRBD2	NA	TRBJ2-5	TRBV7-9	CASSFLRTSGGLETQYF	TGTGCCAGCAGCTTCCTCCGGACTAGCGGGGGGCTGGAGACCCAGTACTTC
NA	NA	TRBJ2-5	TRBV4-1	CASSQEAQRVETQYF	TGCGCCAGCAGCCAAGAGGCCCAGCGGGTGGAGACCCAGTACTTC
NA	NA	TRBJ1-6	TRBV5-5	CASSSTPFSSYNSPLHF	TGTGCCAGCAGCTCGACACCCTTTAGCTCCTATAATTCACCCCTCCACTTT
TRBD2	NA	TRBJ2-3	TRBV6-4	CASSDSGGASDTQYF	TGTGCCAGCAGTGACTCCGGGGGGGCCTCAGATACGCAGTATTTT
TRBD1	NA	TRBJ1-4	TRBV19	CASRQGQATNEKLFF	TGTGCCAGTAGACAAGGACAGGCAACTAATGAAAAACTGTTTTTT
NA	once	TRBJ2-3	TRBV28	CASSPPVPFEDNTDTQYF	TGTGCCAGCAGTCCGCCGGTTCCTTTTGAAGACAACACAGATACGCAGTATTTT
NA	NA	TRBJ2-7	TRBV28	CATARFSVHEQYF	TGTGCCACGGCGCGGTTTAGCGTCCACGAGCAGTACTTC
TRBD2	once	TRBJ2-7	TRBV7-2	CASESLGGGPSLSYEQYF	TGTGCCAGCGAATCTCTAGGCGGGGGGCCCTCACTGTCCTACGAGCAGTACTTC
TRBD1	NA	TRBJ1-1	TRBV10-2	CASSERQGMSFAEAFF	TGCGCCAGCAGTGAAAGACAGGGGATGAGTTTCGCTGAAGCTTTCTTT
TRBD1	NA	TRBJ1-2	TRBV7-6	CASSPAGGINYGYTF	TGTGCCAGCAGCCCGGCAGGGGGCATAAACTATGGCTACACCTTC
TRBD1	NA	TRBJ1-2	TRBV5-1	CASSLTTTGDGYTF	TGCGCCAGCAGCTTGACTACCACAGGGGATGGCTACACCTTC
NA	NA	TRBJ1-4	TRBV5-6	CASSSDPSNEKLFF	TGTGCCAGCAGCTCAGACCCGAGTAATGAAAAACTGTTTTTT
TRBD1	NA	TRBJ2-2	TRBV5-4	CASSLSLRTGPTGELFF	TGTGCCAGCAGCTTGTCCCTCCGGACAGGGCCCACCGGGGAGCTGTTTTTT
NA	few	TRBJ1-5	TRBV5-1	CASSLQGARNQPQHF	TGCGCCAGCAGCTTACAGGGAGCTAGGAATCAGCCCCAGCATTTT
NA	NA	TRBJ1-2	TRBV7-9	CASRPGRTNYGYTF	TGTGCCAGCCGGCCGGGGAGGACTAACTATGGCTACACCTTC
NA	NA	TRBJ2-6	TRBV10-1	CASSTGGSGANVLTF	TGCGCCAGCAGTACAGGTGGCTCTGGGGCCAACGTCCTGACTTTC
TRBD2	NA	TRBJ2-2	TRBV28	CASSRGGANTGELFF	TGTGCCAGCAGTCGCGGGGGGGCGAACACCGGGGAGCTGTTTTTT
TRBD1	NA	TRBJ1-4	TRBV5-1	CASSLSTGNEKLFF	TGCGCCAGCAGCTTGTCGACAGGGAATGAAAAACTGTTTTTT
TRBD1	NA	TRBJ1-4	TRBV7-9	CASSAWTGTNEKLFF	TGTGCCAGCAGCGCGTGGACAGGGACTAATGAAAAACTGTTTTTT
TRBD1	NA	TRBJ2-2	TRBV10-1	CASSTGVENTGELFF	TGCGCCAGCAGTACAGGGGTCGAGAACACCGGGGAGCTGTTTTTT
NA	NA	TRBJ2-2	TRBV29-1	CSVAPTGELFF	TGCAGCGTTGCCCCCACCGGGGAGCTGTTTTTT
NA	NA	TRBJ1-6	TRBV7-2	CASSLSRTPGRDNSPLHF	TGTGCCAGCAGCTTATCTCGTACACCGGGACGGGATAATTCACCCCTCCACTTT
NA	NA	TRBJ2-3	TRBV18	CASSPTGEPEGDTQYF	TGTGCCAGCTCACCGACGGGGGAACCCGAAGGCGATACGCAGTATTTT
NA	NA	TRBJ2-3	TRBV14	CASSWGWSSAADTQYF	TGTGCCAGCAGCTGGGGCTGGTCTAGCGCCGCAGATACGCAGTATTTT
TRBD1	NA	TRBJ1-2	TRBV18	CASSPGQGFGYTF	TGTGCCAGCTCACCTGGACAGGGGTTTGGCTACACCTTC